The 18 T cell receptor beta chains below all came from one sample that was sequenced in a study of blood T cells in healthy people across ages. The authors ran a second PCR of about 7 to 11 cycles using a sample-barcoded 5' primer and a J-beta primer mix. A single record per CDR3 protein comes from TCRdb applying MiXCR to the 5' RACE reads. The repertoire consists of about 1 million distinct CDR3 sequences, with 20% to 25% occurring once and the leading ten covering around 0.75%. This sample also belongs to another study, concerning T cells of mothers and their children.

Sequencing used blood. The source is a girl aged 2 to 9 in good health.

J is TRBJ2-2 and V is TRBV7-2, with D maybe TRBD2 (7 bases). CDR1 SGHTA and CDR2 FQGNSA come from the germline V gene. CDR3 length: 15 residues. The V and J ends lost 2 bases and 6 bases respectively, with 13 bases between them. The CDR3, as DNA: TGTGCCAGCAGCTTATCTAGAGGGGGGGCCGGGGAGCTGTTTTTT. This encodes CASSLSRGGAGELFF.

This clonotype was recorded at least ten times. J is TRBJ2-5 and V is TRBV7-9, with D uncertain. This CDR3 is built from 12 residues. Trimming removed 5 bases at V and 4 bases at J, with 8 bases between. The germline CDR1 and CDR2 sequences are SEHNR and FQNEAQ (reference sequence). CDR3 protein: CASSLRLETQYF. As DNA, the CDR3 is TGTGCCAGCAGCCTTAGGCTAGAGACCCAGTACTTC.

This clonotype appeared a few times. The CDR3 region is CASSVKWDALNNEQFF. The CDR3 DNA reads TGTGCCAGCAGTGTGAAATGGGACGCTTTGAACAATGAGCAGTTCTTC. V gene TRBV12-3 or TRBV12-4 combines with J gene TRBJ2-1, with D tentatively TRBD1 or TRBD2 (5 bases each). V lost 5 bases, J lost 5 bases, and 19 bases lay in between. CDR3 length equals 16 residues.

V usage is TRBV6-6 and J usage is TRBJ1-4, with TRBD1 as a possible D gene (5 bases). The CDR3 consists of 17 residues. Germline V gives CDR1 MNHNY, CDR2 SVGAGI (reference sequence). The V end lost 4 bases, the J end lost 0 bases, and 15 bases lay between the germline ends. The CDR3: CASSFPPTAATNEKLFF. The CDR3 DNA reads as TGTGCCAGCAGTTTCCCTCCGACAGCCGCAACTAATGAAAAACTGTTTTTT.

V usage is TRBV7-2 and J usage is TRBJ1-1, with D perhaps matching TRBD1 (5 bases). The V gene's germline CDR1 is SGHTA and CDR2 FQGNSA. Between the trimmed V and J ends, which lost 3 bases and 5 bases, there was a span of 13 bases. This CDR3 has 14 residues. CDR3 coding DNA: TGTGCCAGCAGCTTGAACGGGGGTTCGACTGAAGCTTTCTTT. Translated: CASSLNGGSTEAFF.

This clonotype occurred a few times. The CDR3: CASSSLPKNTEAFF. CDR3 bases: TGTGCCAGCAGTTCCTTGCCCAAGAACACTGAAGCTTTCTTT. The gene calls are TRBV12-3 or TRBV12-4 and TRBJ1-1; D ambiguous. Trimming pared 4 bases from V and 1 base from J, leaving 10 bases between. The CDR3 loop spans 14 amino acids.

J is TRBJ2-7 and V is TRBV5-5, with no clear D. The germline V gene has CDR1 SGHKS and CDR2 YYEKEE (reference sequence). Deletions cut 6 bases from V and 2 bases from J, with 9 bases between. CDR3 size: 12 residues. The DNA of the CDR3 is TGTGCCAGCAAGGAGACCCCCTACGAGCAGTACTTC. It yields the protein CASKETPYEQYF.

V usage is TRBV20-1 and J usage is TRBJ2-7; D is perhaps TRBD2 (5 bases). The V gene's germline CDR1 is DFQATT and CDR2 SNEGSKA (reference sequence). CDR3 length equals 14 residues. V gave up 3 bases and J gave up 0 bases, with 12 bases separating them. CDR3 in DNA: TGCAGTGCTAGGGCCACCGGGGACTCCTACGAGCAGTACTTC. Its translation is CSARATGDSYEQYF.

The rearrangement joins TRBV27 to TRBJ2-1; 7 nucleotides match TRBD1. V lost 6 bases to trimming and J lost 9 bases; unmatched junction nucleotides: 11. The CDR3 spans 14 residues. Germline V lookup: CDR1 MNHEY, CDR2 SMNVEV (reference sequence). This chain's CDR3 is CASSEGQDGGEQFF. CDR3 nucleotide sequence: TGTGCCAGCAGCGAAGGACAGGATGGCGGTGAGCAGTTCTTC.

This clonotype was observed a handful of times. This chain links TRBV29-1 with TRBJ1-1, with a possible D match to TRBD1 (5 bases). V was clipped by 8 bases and J by 4 bases, with 14 bases between them. The germline V gene has CDR1 SQVTM and CDR2 ANQGSEA. The CDR3 sequence is 12 residues long. CDR3 in amino acids: CSLIRDSTEAFF. In nucleotides, the CDR3 is TGCAGCCTCATCCGGGACTCCACTGAAGCTTTCTTT.

V usage is TRBV6-6 and J usage is TRBJ1-2, with TRBD1 identical over 9 bases. CDR3 length: 13 residues. From germline, CDR1 is MNHNY and CDR2 SVGAGI (reference sequence). Losses at the gene ends were 7 bases for V and 5 bases for J; bases not matched to a gene: 5. CDR3 DNA sequence: TGTGCCAGCAAGCCGGGACAGGGTTATGGCTACACCTTC. Its protein product is CASKPGQGYGYTF.

V is TRBV12-3 or TRBV12-4 and J is TRBJ2-3; no reliable D call. Trimming pared 6 bases from V and 8 bases from J, leaving 12 bases between. The CDR3 has 12 residues. CDR3: CASSKDDATQYF. DNA of the CDR3: TGTGCCAGCAGCAAGGATGACGCTACGCAGTATTTT.

The chain has TRBV29-1 and TRBJ1-2; 9 nucleotides match TRBD1. Germline V CDR1 and CDR2: SQVTM, ANQGSEA. Trimming removed 6 bases from V and 8 bases from J; junction bases left unmatched: 4. The CDR3 consists of 11 residues. The CDR3 region is CSVGTGGGYTF. The CDR3 DNA follows: TGCAGCGTCGGCACAGGGGGCGGCTACACCTTC.

The V and J genes are TRBV3-1 and TRBJ1-2; TRBD1 is a possible D gene (5 bases). CDR3 length: 17 amino acids. V lost 1 base to trimming and J lost 5 bases, with 20 bases between them. The germline V gene has CDR1 LGHDT and CDR2 YNNKEL (reference sequence). The CDR3 nucleotides are TGTGCCAGCAGCCAAGGAGGGACTCCCCGGGAGCTATATGGCTACACCTTC. It encodes CASSQGGTPRELYGYTF. Full variable domain (outside the CDR3, taken from reference TRBV3-1 and TRBJ1-2): DTAVSQTPKYLVTQMGNDKSIKCEQNLGHDTMYWYKQDSKKFLKIMFSYNNKELIINETVPNRFSPKSPDKAHLNLHINSLELGDSAVYFCASSQGGTPRELYGYTFGSGTRLTVV.

The chain recombines TRBV28 with TRBJ2-6; a possible D gene is TRBD1 (6 bases). Between the trimmed V and J ends, which lost 5 bases and 2 bases, there was a span of 13 bases. The germline CDR1 and CDR2 sequences are MDHEN and SYDVKM. This CDR3 has 16 amino acids. Here the CDR3 DNA reads TGTGCCAGCAGTGCCAACAGGGATCCTGGGGCCAACGTCCTGACTTTC. It yields the protein CASSANRDPGANVLTF.

This clonotype was detected many times. The chain joins TRBV9 to TRBJ2-1, with unresolved D. This CDR3 has 11 residues. Germline V gives CDR1 SGDLS, CDR2 YYNGEE. The V end lost 0 bases, the J end lost 7 bases, and 2 bases lay between the germline ends. Here the CDR3 DNA reads TGTGCCAGCAGCGTAGCAAATGAGCAGTTCTTC. As protein: CASSVANEQFF.

V usage is TRBV28 and J usage is TRBJ2-5; D is ambiguous. The J call may not be correct, given that the DNA end is closer to TRBJ2-7. CDR1 is MDHEN, CDR2 SYDVKM, per germline. The CDR3 has 14 residues. CDR3 in DNA: TGTGCCAGCAGTTTCCGACGTCGGTCCTACGAGCAGTACTTC. This sequence encodes CASSFRRRSYEQYF.

This clonotype was seen a few times. The chain has TRBV20-1 and TRBJ1-4; 7 bases match TRBD1. This CDR3 region has 15 residues. After removal of 4 bases from V and 1 base from J, the junction contained 6 bases not matched to a gene. The V gene's germline CDR1 is DFQATT and CDR2 SNEGSKA (reference sequence). The CDR3 DNA reads TGCAGTGCTACTCGCTCAGGGGGAACTAATGAAAAACTGTTTTTT. It encodes CSATRSGGTNEKLFF.